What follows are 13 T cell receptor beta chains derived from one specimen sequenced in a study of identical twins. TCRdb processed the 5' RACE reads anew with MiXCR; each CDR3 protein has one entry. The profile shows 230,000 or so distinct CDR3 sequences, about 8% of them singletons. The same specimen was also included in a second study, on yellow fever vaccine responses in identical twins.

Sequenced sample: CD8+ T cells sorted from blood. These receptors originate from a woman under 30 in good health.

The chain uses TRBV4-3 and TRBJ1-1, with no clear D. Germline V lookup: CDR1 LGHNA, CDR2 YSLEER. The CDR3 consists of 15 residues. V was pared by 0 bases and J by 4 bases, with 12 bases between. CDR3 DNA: TGCGCCAGCAGCCAAGATCGACGAGGACTCACTGAAGCTTTCTTT. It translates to CASSQDRRGLTEAFF.

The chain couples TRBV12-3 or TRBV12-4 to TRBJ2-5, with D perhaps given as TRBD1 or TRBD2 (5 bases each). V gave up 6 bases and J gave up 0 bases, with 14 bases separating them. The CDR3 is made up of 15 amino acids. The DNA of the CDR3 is TGTGCCAGCAGCTCCGGGGCGAAGGACCAAGAGACCCAGTACTTC. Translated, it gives CASSSGAKDQETQYF.

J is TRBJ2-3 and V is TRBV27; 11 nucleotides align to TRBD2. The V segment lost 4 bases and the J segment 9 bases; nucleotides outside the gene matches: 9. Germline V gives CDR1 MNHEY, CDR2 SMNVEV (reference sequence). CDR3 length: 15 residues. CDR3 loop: CASSSLAGGGITQYF. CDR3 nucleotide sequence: TGTGCCAGCAGTTCCCTAGCGGGAGGCGGGATAACGCAGTATTTT.

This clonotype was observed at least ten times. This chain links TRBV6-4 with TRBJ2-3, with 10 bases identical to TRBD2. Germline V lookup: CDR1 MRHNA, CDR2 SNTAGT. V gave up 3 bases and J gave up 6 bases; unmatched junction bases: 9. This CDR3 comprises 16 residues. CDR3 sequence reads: CASSDLAGDDVDTQYF. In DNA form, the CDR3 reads TGTGCCAGCAGTGATCTAGCGGGAGACGATGTTGATACGCAGTATTTT.

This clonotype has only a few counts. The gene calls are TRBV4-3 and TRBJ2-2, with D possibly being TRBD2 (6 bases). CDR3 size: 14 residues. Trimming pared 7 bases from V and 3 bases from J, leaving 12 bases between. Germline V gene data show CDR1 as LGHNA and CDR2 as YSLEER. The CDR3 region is CASKTGVHTGELFF. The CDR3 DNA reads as TGCGCCAGCAAGACGGGAGTTCACACCGGGGAGCTGTTTTTT.

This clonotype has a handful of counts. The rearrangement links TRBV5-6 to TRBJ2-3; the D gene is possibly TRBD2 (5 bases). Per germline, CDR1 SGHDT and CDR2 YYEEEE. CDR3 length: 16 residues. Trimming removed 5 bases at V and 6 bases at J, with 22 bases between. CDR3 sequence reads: CASRKRKTSPLDTQYF. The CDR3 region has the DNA TGTGCCAGCAGAAAGCGGAAAACTTCACCCCTCGATACGCAGTATTTT.

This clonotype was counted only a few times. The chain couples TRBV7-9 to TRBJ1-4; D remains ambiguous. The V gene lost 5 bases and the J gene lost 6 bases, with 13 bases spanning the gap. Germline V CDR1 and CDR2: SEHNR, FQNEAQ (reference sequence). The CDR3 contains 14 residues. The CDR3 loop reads CASSPPNGDEKLFF. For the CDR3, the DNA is TGTGCCAGCAGCCCGCCTAATGGGGATGAAAAACTGTTTTTT.

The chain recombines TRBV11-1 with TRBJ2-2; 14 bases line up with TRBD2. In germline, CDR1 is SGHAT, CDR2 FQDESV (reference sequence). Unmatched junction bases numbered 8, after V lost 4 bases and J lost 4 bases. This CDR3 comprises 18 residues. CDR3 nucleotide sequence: TGTGCCAGCAGCTCACAACCGGGACTAGCGGGGGTCACCGGGGAGCTGTTTTTT. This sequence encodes CASSSQPGLAGVTGELFF. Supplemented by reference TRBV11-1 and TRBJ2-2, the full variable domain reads EAEVAQSPRYKITEKSQAVAFWCDPISGHATLYWYRQILGQGPELLVQFQDESVVDDSQLPKDRFSAERLKGVDSTLKIQPAELGDSAMYLCASSSQPGLAGVTGELFFGEGSRLTVL.

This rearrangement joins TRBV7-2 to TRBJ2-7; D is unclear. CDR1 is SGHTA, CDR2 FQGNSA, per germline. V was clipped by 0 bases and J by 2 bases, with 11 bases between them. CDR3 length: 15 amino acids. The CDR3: CASSLARARPYEQYF. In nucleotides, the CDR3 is TGTGCCAGCAGCTTAGCTCGGGCTAGACCCTACGAGCAGTACTTC.

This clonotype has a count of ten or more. The CDR3 sequence: CASSQRDRLDNEQFF. In DNA form, the CDR3 reads TGCGCCAGCAGCCAAAGGGACCGCCTTGACAATGAGCAGTTCTTC. The chain uses TRBV4-3 and TRBJ2-1, with D possibly called TRBD1 or TRBD2 (5 bases each). Germline CDR1 is LGHNA and CDR2 is YSLEER. V was shortened by 2 bases and J by 5 bases, with 13 bases between the two germline ends. The CDR3 has 15 residues.

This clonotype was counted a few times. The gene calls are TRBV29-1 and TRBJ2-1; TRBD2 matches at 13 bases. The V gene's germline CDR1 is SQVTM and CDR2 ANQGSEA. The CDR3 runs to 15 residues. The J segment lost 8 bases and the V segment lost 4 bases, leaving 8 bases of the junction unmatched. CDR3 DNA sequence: TGCAGCGTTGCAGGGGGGACTAGCGGGATAGATGAGCAGTTCTTC. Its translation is CSVAGGTSGIDEQFF.

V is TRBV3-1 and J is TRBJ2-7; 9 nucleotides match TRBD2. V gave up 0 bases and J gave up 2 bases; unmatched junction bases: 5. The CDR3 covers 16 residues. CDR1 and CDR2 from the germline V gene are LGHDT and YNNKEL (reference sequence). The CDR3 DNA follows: TGTGCCAGCAGCCAAGAGGTATTAGCGGGAGCCTACGAGCAGTACTTC. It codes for CASSQEVLAGAYEQYF.

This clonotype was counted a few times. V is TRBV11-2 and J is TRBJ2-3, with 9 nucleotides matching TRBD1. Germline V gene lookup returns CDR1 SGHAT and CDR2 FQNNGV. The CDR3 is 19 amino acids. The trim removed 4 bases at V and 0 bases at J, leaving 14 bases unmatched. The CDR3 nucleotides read TGTGCCAGCAGCTGTCGTCTGGGACAGGGAACAACTAGCACAGATACGCAGTATTTT. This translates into CASSCRLGQGTTSTDTQYF.